Following are 20 T cell receptor beta chains from one sample sequenced in a study of blood T cell repertoires in COVID-19. Only in-frame clones appear in the TCRdb table, and some are missing; sequencing was by immunoSEQ multiplex PCR. This table has about 340,000 clones, about four fifths appearing once. The sequencing input was peripheral blood. Source of these receptors: a man aged 25 to 45 with active or convalescent COVID-19.

The rearrangement joins TRBV15 to TRBJ2-7; no clear D gene. Germline CDR1 and CDR2: LNHNV and YYDKDF (reference sequence). The V end lost 0 bases, the J end lost 2 bases, and 14 bases lay between the germline ends. The CDR3 has 16 amino acids. This CDR3 is CATSREPLGGAYEQYF. CDR3 coding DNA: TGTGCCACCAGCAGAGAGCCCCTAGGCGGAGCCTACGAGCAGTACTTC.

The gene calls are TRBV9 and TRBJ2-3; D perhaps matches TRBD2 (5 bases). V was trimmed by 0 bases and J by 3 bases, leaving 5 bases between them. Per the germline V gene, CDR1 is SGDLS and CDR2 is YYNGEE. The CDR3 is 13 amino acids. This chain's CDR3 is CASSVGETDTQYF. In DNA form, the CDR3 reads TGTGCCAGCAGCGTAGGGGAGACAGATACGCAGTATTTT.

This chain uses TRBV5-4 with TRBJ1-6; D gene unclear. Trimming stripped 4 bases from V and 5 bases from J, with 7 bases between. CDR3 length: 13 amino acids. Germline V gene sequence: CDR1 SGHNT, CDR2 YYREEE (reference sequence). CDR3 in amino acids: CASSRSDNSPLHF. Written as DNA, the CDR3 is TGTGCCAGCAGCCGATCAGATAATTCACCCCTCCACTTT.

The J gene is TRBJ2-7, the V gene TRBV2, with TRBD1 as a possible D gene (6 bases). The CDR3 contains 14 residues. CDR1 SNHLY and CDR2 FYNNEI come from the germline V gene. V lost 4 bases and J 1 base, leaving 11 bases between the germline ends. CDR3 in DNA: TGTGCCAGCAGTGCCCGGACAGAGTCCTACGAGCAGTACTTC. This translates into CASSARTESYEQYF.

The table lists this clone with a count of one. The rearrangement uses TRBV12-3 or TRBV12-4 and TRBJ1-1; D is unresolved. Trimming removed 6 bases at V and 8 bases at J, with 10 bases between. The CDR3 has 11 amino acids. The CDR3 protein is CASSLGLEAFF. The CDR3 region has the DNA TGTGCCAGCAGCCTCGGTCTAGAAGCTTTCTTT.

This clone is a singleton in its sample. J is TRBJ2-1 and V is TRBV5-6, with unresolved D. Per germline, CDR1 SGHDT and CDR2 YYEEEE. This CDR3 is built from 17 residues. V lost 0 bases to trimming and J lost 2 bases, with 15 bases between them. The CDR3 DNA sequence: TGTGCCAGCAGCTTGGCTCACTACCAATCGACCTACAATGAGCAGTTCTTC. The encoded protein is CASSLAHYQSTYNEQFF.

This clone was observed a handful of times. This chain connects TRBV2 to TRBJ2-3; D unresolved. V lost 6 bases and J lost 7, with 11 bases in between. Germline assignment: CDR1 SNHLY and CDR2 FYNNEI. There are 12 residues in the CDR3. The CDR3 region has the DNA TGTGCCAGCAGCGGAGCAGAACATACGCAGTATTTT. Protein: CASSGAEHTQYF.

The gene calls are TRBV5-6 and TRBJ2-3, with a tentative D call TRBD2 (6 bases). The V and J ends lost 0 bases and 4 bases respectively, with 15 bases between them. There are 16 residues in the CDR3. Per the germline V gene, CDR1 is SGHDT and CDR2 is YYEEEE. The CDR3 spells CASSLAWGGDADTQYF. The CDR3 coding sequence is TGTGCCAGCAGCTTGGCCTGGGGCGGGGACGCAGATACGCAGTATTTT.

This chain joins TRBV28 and TRBJ1-2, with a weak D call TRBD1 (5 bases). V was pared by 4 bases and J by 1 base, with 19 bases between. Germline V gene data show CDR1 as MDHEN and CDR2 as SYDVKM. The CDR3 has 17 residues. The DNA of the CDR3 is TGTGCCAGCAGTTCGGGAGGGACTCCGGGGTATAACTATGGCTACACCTTC. The encoded protein is CASSSGGTPGYNYGYTF.

The genes are TRBV28 and TRBJ2-7, with 8 nucleotides matching TRBD2. CDR3 size: 14 residues. CDR1 is MDHEN and CDR2 is SYDVKM in the germline V gene. J gave up 5 bases and V 6 bases, and 9 bases lay outside the gene matches. This CDR3 is CASSTPGLVHEQYF. CDR3 DNA sequence: TGTGCCAGCAGCACTCCGGGACTAGTCCACGAGCAGTACTTC.

About this clone itself: At the DNA level, this CDR3 is encoded by other sequences in the same sample as well. The chain uses TRBV11-2 and TRBJ1-1, with a possible D match to TRBD1 (6 bases). The CDR3 totals 13 residues. Germline CDR1 is SGHAT and CDR2 is FQNNGV. With 6 bases removed from V and 1 base from J, the gap between germline ends came to 9 bases. Here the CDR3 reads CASSLDRNTEAFF. The CDR3 DNA is TGTGCCAGCAGTCTGGACAGGAACACTGAAGCTTTCTTT.

This sequence joins TRBV18 and TRBJ1-1; D uncertain. Germline assignment: CDR1 KGHSH and CDR2 LQKENI. V was clipped by 0 bases and J by 0 bases, with 8 bases between them. The CDR3 has 15 residues. Here the CDR3 reads CASSPPSIMNTEAFF. CDR3 nucleotides: TGTGCCAGCTCACCACCGAGCATCATGAACACTGAAGCTTTCTTT.

The chain links TRBV3-1 (or the pseudogene TRBV3-2) to TRBJ2-4; D is unclear. Germline V gene data show CDR1 as LGHDT and CDR2 as YNNKEL (reference sequence). Trimming shortened V by 4 bases and J by 9 bases, and 16 bases separated the two germline ends. The CDR3 loop spans 14 amino acids. The DNA of the CDR3 is TGTGCCAGCAGCCGGTCTACTGTTTCGTTCATTCAGTACTTC. Amino acids: CASSRSTVSFIQYF.

The table lists this clone with a few counts. The chain is built from TRBV7-9 and TRBJ1-4; 7 nucleotides match TRBD1. Germline CDR1 SEHNR, CDR2 FQNEAQ (reference sequence). This CDR3 comprises 15 residues. J was trimmed by 5 bases and V by 1 base; bases with no gene match: 4. CDR3 sequence: CASSLGGQPNEKLFF. The DNA for the CDR3 is TGTGCCAGCAGCTTAGGGGGACAGCCAAATGAAAAACTGTTTTTT.

The chain links TRBV4-1 to TRBJ2-3; 13 bases are shared with TRBD2. The V segment lost 2 bases and the J segment 0 bases; nucleotides outside the gene matches: 8. This CDR3 is built from 19 residues. Germline-derived CDR1 and CDR2 are MGHRA and YSYEKL. CDR3 nucleotide sequence: TGCGCCAGCAGCCAAAAAACTAGCGGGGGGGGATATAGCACAGATACGCAGTATTTT. This codes for CASSQKTSGGGYSTDTQYF.

This chain links TRBV7-2 with TRBJ2-5; D is unclear. V was clipped by 4 bases and J by 5 bases, with 17 bases between them. Germline V gene data show CDR1 as SGHTA and CDR2 as FQGNSA. This CDR3 is 15 amino acids long. The CDR3 loop reads CASSSQTAQQETQYF. The CDR3 DNA is TGTGCCAGCAGCTCACAGACGGCCCAACAGGAGACCCAGTACTTC.

This clone was found once. The chain joins TRBV5-1 to TRBJ2-1; 8 bases agree with TRBD2. The CDR3 loop spans 14 amino acids. Germline V gene lookup returns CDR1 SGHRS and CDR2 YFSETQ. V lost 6 bases, J lost 5 bases, and 7 bases stayed unmatched. CDR3 in DNA: TGCGCCAGCAATTGGCTTAGCGGGAACAATGAGCAGTTCTTC. Protein: CASNWLSGNNEQFF. The whole variable domain, filled in from reference TRBV5-1 and TRBJ2-1, reads KAGVTQTPRYLIKTRGQQVTLSCSPISGHRSVSWYQQTPGQGLQFLFEYFSETQRNKGNFPGRFSGRQFSNSRSEMNVSTLELGDSALYLCASNWLSGNNEQFFGPGTRLTVL.

This clone was picked up one time. The chain joins TRBV4-1 to TRBJ2-7, with a tentative D call TRBD1 (5 bases). This CDR3 contains 13 residues. V shed 4 bases and J shed 6 bases, with 13 bases lying between them. CDR1 and CDR2 from the germline V gene are MGHRA and YSYEKL. In nucleotides, the CDR3 is TGCGCCAGCAGCCCCGGTGGGGCCCTCGAGCAGTACTTC. Translation gives CASSPGGALEQYF.

The V and J genes are TRBV5-1 and TRBJ2-5; 8 bases are shared with TRBD2. CDR1 is SGHRS, CDR2 YFSETQ, per germline. There are 17 residues in the CDR3. V shed 3 bases, J shed 4 bases, and the junction held 14 bases outside the gene matches. The CDR3, as DNA: TGCGCCAGCAGCTCGGTAAGCGGGAGTGCTGAAAGAGAGACCCAGTACTTC. Translation gives CASSSVSGSAERETQYF.

V gene TRBV24-1 combines with J gene TRBJ2-5; 8 bases align to TRBD2. Germline V gene data show CDR1 as KGHDR and CDR2 as SFDVKD. V was clipped by 1 base and J by 5 bases; unmatched bases: 14. CDR3 length equals 18 residues. The DNA of the CDR3 is TGTGCCACCAGTGATTTAACTTCGGGAGGGCCGAGGGATGAGACCCAGTACTTC. It encodes CATSDLTSGGPRDETQYF.